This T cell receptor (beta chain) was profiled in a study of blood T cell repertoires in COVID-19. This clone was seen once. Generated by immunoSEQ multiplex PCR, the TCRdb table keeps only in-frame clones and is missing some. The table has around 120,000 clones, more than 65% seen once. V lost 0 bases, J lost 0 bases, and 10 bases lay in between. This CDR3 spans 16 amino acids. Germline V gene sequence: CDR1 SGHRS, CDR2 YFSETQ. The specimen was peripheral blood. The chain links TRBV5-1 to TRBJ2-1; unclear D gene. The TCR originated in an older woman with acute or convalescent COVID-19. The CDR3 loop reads CASSLATTNSYNEQFF. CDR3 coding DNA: TGCGCCAGCAGCTTGGCAACAACTAACTCCTACAATGAGCAGTTCTTC.